One and the same sample provided the 8 T cell receptor beta chains below, sequenced in a study of shared clonotypes between healthy human individuals. As defined, naive CD8 cells were CD45RO-negative and positively selected for CCR7, with terminally differentiated effector memory CD45RA+ cells excluded. TCRdb's copy holds only in-frame clones and misses some; the assay was immunoSEQ multiplex PCR. The sample consists of about 2.2 million clones, 90% to 95% of them appearing once. Sequenced sample: naive CD8+ T cells from PBMCs. All receptors come from a man younger than 35 in good health. Some clones in this sample may be carry-over from other donors' samples.

The chain uses TRBV4-2 and TRBJ2-1, with TRBD2 identical over 8 bases. Per the germline V gene, CDR1 is LGHNA and CDR2 is YNFKEQ. V was pared by 0 bases and J by 1 base, with 11 bases of the junction left unmatched. The CDR3 spans 19 residues. The CDR3 nucleotides are TGTGCCAGCAGCCAAGAGGCGGGAGGTGGGGGCATGTCCTACAATGAGCAGTTCTTC. It yields the protein CASSQEAGGGGMSYNEQFF.

The chain uses TRBV5-6 and TRBJ1-2; D is undetermined. Trimming stripped 1 base from V and 1 base from J, with 8 bases between. Germline CDR1 SGHDT, CDR2 YYEEEE. CDR3 length equals 14 residues. CDR3 nucleotide sequence: TGTGCCAGCAGCTTGATAAGAGATAACTATGGCTACACCTTC. Amino acid sequence: CASSLIRDNYGYTF.

This chain joins TRBV19 and TRBJ2-2, with a weak D call TRBD1 (7 bases). The CDR3 has 12 amino acids. V was shortened by 11 bases and J by 7 bases, with 14 bases between the two germline ends. The V gene's germline CDR1 is LNHDA and CDR2 SQIVND (reference sequence). CDR3 sequence reads: CASEGAGGELFF. Here the CDR3 DNA reads TGTGCCTCGGAGGGGGCAGGCGGGGAGCTGTTTTTT.

V gene TRBV7-9 combines with J gene TRBJ2-7, with 7 bases aligning to TRBD2. CDR3 length: 14 residues. V lost 5 bases, J lost 3 bases, and 7 bases stayed unmatched. Per germline, CDR1 SEHNR and CDR2 FQNEAQ (reference sequence). This chain's CDR3 is CASSAGLVFYEQYF. As DNA, the CDR3 is TGTGCCAGCAGCGCCGGACTAGTTTTCTACGAGCAGTACTTC.

This clone showed up just a few times. This sequence joins TRBV30 and TRBJ1-1; D uncertain. V was pared by 4 bases and J by 1 base, with 10 bases between. The CDR3 spans 13 residues. Germline V gives CDR1 GTSNPN, CDR2 SVGIG (reference sequence). In DNA form, the CDR3 reads TGTGCCTGGACGACGGGTCGGAACACTGAAGCTTTCTTT. The encoded protein is CAWTTGRNTEAFF.

This clone was recorded once. This rearrangement joins TRBV4-1 to TRBJ2-2; D ambiguous. Germline V gives CDR1 MGHRA, CDR2 YSYEKL. This CDR3 region has 14 residues. V was trimmed by 2 bases and J by 6 bases, leaving 10 bases between them. The CDR3 DNA follows: TGCGCCAGCAGCCAACGGAAGGGCCCCGGGGAGCTGTTTTTT. This translates into CASSQRKGPGELFF.

V and J are TRBV23-1 and TRBJ2-1, with 10 bases lining up with TRBD2. TRBV23-1 is an ORF; its function is uncertain. The CDR3 has 17 amino acids. V lost 4 bases, J lost 5 bases, and 11 bases stayed unmatched. Here the CDR3 reads CASSRRSGRSNHNEQFF. The CDR3, as DNA: TGCGCCAGCAGTCGCCGTAGCGGGAGGTCGAATCACAATGAGCAGTTCTTC.

V is TRBV13 and J is TRBJ1-4; D may be TRBD1 (6 bases). CDR1 is PRHDT and CDR2 is FYEKMQ in the germline V gene (reference sequence). This CDR3 contains 13 residues. The V end lost 3 bases, the J end lost 8 bases, and 10 bases lay between the germline ends. The CDR3 DNA sequence: TGTGCCAGCAGCTTCCAGGGGCGGGAAAAACTGTTTTTT. It is translated as CASSFQGREKLFF.